The clone carrying this T cell receptor (beta chain) has a handful of counts. This sample is part of a study of response to subunit inactivated influenza vaccine. Germline values: CDR1 MDHEN, CDR2 SYDVKM. There are 12 residues in the CDR3. With 4 bases removed from V and 12 bases from J, the gap between germline ends came to 15 bases. MiXCR, run by TCRdb on the RT-PCR reads, gives a single entry per CDR3 protein. Here the sample spans 500,000 to 550,000 distinct CDR3 sequences, under 30% being singletons. These data were likewise used in another study, on T cells expressing NK-cell markers. From that paper: A 5'RACE template switching approach incorporating UMIs was used to make TCR beta cDNA. Sorted CD3+CD56+NKG2C+, CD3+CD56+NKG2C- and CD3+CD56-NKG2C+ T cells provided the TCR beta repertoires. Dominance of the CD3+CD56-NKG2C+ fraction by these clonotypes also held in several donors.

This receptor was obtained from a man aged 50 to 59 who received an inactivated influenza vaccine. The chain has TRBV28 and TRBJ1-2; D is ambiguous. The source material was CD4+ T cells sorted from PBMCs, sampled 11 to 12 days after vaccination. CDR3 sequence: CASSSSTALNTF. As DNA, the CDR3 is TGTGCCAGCAGTTCGTCGACGGCCCTGAACACCTTC.